A single sample is the source of the 32 T cell receptor beta chains below, sequenced in a study of T cell responses to AZD1222 COVID-19 vaccine. Generated by immunoSEQ multiplex PCR, the TCRdb table keeps only in-frame clones and is missing some. The sample includes tens of thousands of clones, approximately 91% seen only once; the top ten take about 20%. Sample: peripheral blood, taken on day 0 of AZD1222 vaccination. These receptors all come from an adult in good health.

The rearrangement joins TRBV19 to TRBJ1-2, with TRBD1 as a possible D gene (6 bases). This CDR3 is built from 15 residues. CDR1 is LNHDA and CDR2 is SQIVND in the germline V gene (reference sequence). V was trimmed by 3 bases and J by 2 bases, leaving 13 bases between them. CDR3 region: CASSIIIGQNYGYTF. In DNA form, the CDR3 reads TGTGCCAGTAGTATTATTATAGGACAGAACTATGGCTACACCTTC.

This clone was seen only a few times. The chain is built from TRBV19 and TRBJ1-6; the match to TRBD1 covers 8 bases. The V gene's germline CDR1 is LNHDA and CDR2 SQIVND (reference sequence). Germline trimming cut 2 bases from V and 6 bases from J; bases unmatched to any gene: 6. CDR3 length: 16 residues. The chain's CDR3 is CASSILGTGANSPLHF. The CDR3 nucleotides are TGTGCCAGTAGTATACTTGGGACAGGAGCTAATTCACCCCTCCACTTT.

The CDR3 here is CASSSGDRKPGNEKLFF. CDR3 bases: TGTGCCAGTAGTTCCGGGGACAGAAAACCGGGAAATGAAAAACTGTTTTTT. The V call is TRBV19, the J call TRBJ1-4, with 7 bases lining up with TRBD1. The CDR3 sequence is 17 residues long. Trimming removed 5 bases from V and 5 bases from J; junction bases left unmatched: 14. CDR1 LNHDA and CDR2 SQIVND come from the germline V gene (reference sequence).

The genes are TRBV5-4 and TRBJ1-6; 7 bases map to TRBD1. The V gene's germline CDR1 is SGHNT and CDR2 YYREEE (reference sequence). V lost 4 bases, J lost 6 bases, and 4 bases stayed unmatched. This CDR3 contains 14 residues. CDR3: CASSHRDSNSPLHF. CDR3 nucleotides: TGTGCCAGCAGCCACCGGGACAGTAATTCACCCCTCCACTTT.

This clone was counted only a few times. V and J are TRBV6-5 and TRBJ1-6, with D unresolved. Germline CDR1 is MNHEY and CDR2 is SVGAGI. Trimming removed 0 bases from V and 5 bases from J, with 11 bases in between. The CDR3 has 16 amino acids. In DNA form, the CDR3 reads TGTGCCAGCAGTTACTCGAACCAACTTAATAATTCACCCCTCCACTTT. Its translation: CASSYSNQLNNSPLHF.

The genes are TRBV7-8 and TRBJ1-3; TRBD1 matches 9 bases. The ends lost 5 bases at V and 4 bases at J; junction bases unmatched: 24. Germline-derived CDR1 and CDR2 are SGHVS and FQNEAQ. The CDR3 runs 21 residues. The chain's CDR3 is CASSPKLPGTGQVVLGNTIYF. CDR3 in DNA: TGTGCCAGCAGCCCAAAGCTACCAGGGACAGGGCAAGTAGTACTGGGAAACACCATATATTTT.

The chain carries TRBV18 and TRBJ2-7; 7 bases fit TRBD1. This CDR3 contains 13 residues. Germline V gene sequence: CDR1 KGHSH, CDR2 LQKENI. V shed 3 bases and J 6 bases; nucleotides not matched to a gene: 5. The CDR3 sequence is CASSPDRAAEQYF. The CDR3 DNA reads TGTGCCAGCTCACCTGACAGGGCCGCCGAGCAGTACTTC.

The CDR3 is CASSGQGQGYTF. CDR3 in DNA: TGTGCCAGCTCGGGACAGGGGCAAGGCTACACCTTC. The V call is TRBV27, the J call TRBJ1-2; 10 nucleotides align to TRBD1. J was trimmed by 8 bases and V by 8 bases; bases with no gene match: 5. The CDR3 consists of 12 residues. CDR1 is MNHEY and CDR2 is SMNVEV in the germline V gene (reference sequence).

The genes are TRBV9 and TRBJ1-1; D is ambiguous. Germline CDR1 reads SGDLS; CDR2 reads YYNGEE. CDR3 length: 13 amino acids. V lost 5 bases to trimming and J lost 2 bases, with 10 bases between them. In nucleotides, the CDR3 is TGTGCCAGCAGTAAGAACACCAACACTGAAGCTTTCTTT. Translating it yields CASSKNTNTEAFF.

The chain joins TRBV28 to TRBJ1-2; D gene unclear. Germline CDR1 and CDR2: MDHEN and SYDVKM. Trimming shortened V by 3 bases and J by 0 bases, and 8 bases separated the two germline ends. This CDR3 spans 14 amino acids. As DNA, the CDR3 is TGTGCCAGCAGTTTTTCTGGTTCTAACTATGGCTACACCTTC. Amino acid sequence: CASSFSGSNYGYTF.

The chain recombines TRBV24-1 with TRBJ2-3, with D maybe TRBD1 (6 bases). Trimming left V 6 bases short and J 5 bases short, with 17 bases between. Germline V CDR1 and CDR2: KGHDR, SFDVKD. This CDR3 has 15 amino acids. The CDR3 reads CATSSPGHMQDTQYF. CDR3 DNA sequence: TGTGCCACCAGTTCTCCGGGACACATGCAAGATACGCAGTATTTT.

The chain combines TRBV11-3 with TRBJ2-7; 9 bases agree with TRBD1. Germline V CDR1 and CDR2: SGHNT, YENEEA. Unmatched junction bases numbered 5, after V lost 3 bases and J lost 5 bases. CDR3 length: 14 amino acids. DNA of the CDR3: TGTGCCAGCAGCTTCGGGACAGGGAACAACGAGCAGTACTTC. Translating it yields CASSFGTGNNEQYF.

The chain combines TRBV29-1 with TRBJ2-6, with D possibly being TRBD1 or TRBD2 (5 bases each). Trimming pared 3 bases from V and 0 bases from J, leaving 15 bases between. Germline V CDR1 and CDR2: SQVTM, ANQGSEA. CDR3 length: 17 amino acids. The CDR3 is CSVDQGPGLSGANVLTF. CDR3 nucleotide sequence: TGCAGCGTTGACCAGGGCCCGGGGCTCTCTGGGGCCAACGTCCTGACTTTC.

The V gene is TRBV4-1, the J gene TRBJ1-5; unclear D gene. The germline gives CDR1 MGHRA, CDR2 YSYEKL. The CDR3 consists of 15 residues. Trimming removed 1 base at V and 0 bases at J, with 7 bases between. The CDR3 here is CASSQVSDSNQPQHF. As DNA, the CDR3 is TGCGCCAGCAGCCAAGTGTCAGATAGCAATCAGCCCCAGCATTTT.

This chain uses TRBV19 with TRBJ1-4; 9 bases line up with TRBD1. J was trimmed by 7 bases and V by 7 bases; bases with no gene match: 10. CDR3 size: 15 residues. The germline CDR1 and CDR2 sequences are LNHDA and SQIVND (reference sequence). This CDR3 reads CASKAGQGSIEKLFF. As DNA, the CDR3 is TGTGCCAGTAAGGCCGGACAGGGGAGTATTGAAAAACTGTTTTTT.

V and J are TRBV20-1 and TRBJ1-3; D call uncertain. This CDR3 region has 13 residues. V dropped 3 bases and J dropped 2 bases, with 8 bases sitting between them. Germline CDR1 and CDR2: DFQATT and SNEGSKA (reference sequence). The CDR3: CSASVSAGNTIYF. The CDR3 DNA follows: TGCAGTGCTAGTGTATCCGCTGGAAACACCATATATTTT.

The J gene is TRBJ2-7, the V gene TRBV5-7; D not resolved. TRBV5-7 is known as an ORF, though its function is uncertain. V lost 0 bases and J lost 2, with 12 bases in between. The CDR3 extends over 15 amino acids. CDR3 residues: CASSLVKGPPYEQYF. The CDR3 DNA reads TGTGCCAGCAGCTTGGTGAAAGGACCCCCCTACGAGCAGTACTTC.

This sequence joins TRBV6-5 and TRBJ1-3, with a weak D call TRBD1 (5 bases). Germline V gene lookup returns CDR1 MNHEY and CDR2 SVGAGI. This CDR3 contains 15 residues. V gave up 6 bases and J gave up 1 base, with 13 bases separating them. The DNA of the CDR3 is TGTGCCAGCAGAGGGACCCCATTGTCTGGAAACACCATATATTTT. It encodes CASRGTPLSGNTIYF.

The rearrangement joins TRBV7-3 to TRBJ1-1; tentatively, D is TRBD1 (5 bases). V shed 4 bases and J shed 3 bases, with 12 bases lying between them. Germline CDR1 SGHTA, CDR2 FQGTGA. The CDR3 runs 14 residues. CDR3: CASSSSGGYTEAFF. The CDR3, as DNA: TGTGCCAGCAGCTCCTCCGGGGGATACACTGAAGCTTTCTTT.

CDR3 loop: CASSFPIERQLPYSYEQYF. DNA for the CDR3: TGTGCCAGCAGCTTCCCAATAGAACGACAGCTACCATACTCCTACGAGCAGTACTTC. The chain combines TRBV7-9 with TRBJ2-7; the D gene is possibly TRBD1 (5 bases). Germline V gene lookup returns CDR1 SEHNR and CDR2 FQNEAQ (reference sequence). The V and J ends lost 3 bases and 0 bases respectively, with 24 bases between them. There are 19 residues in the CDR3.

The rearrangement uses TRBV4-3 and TRBJ1-2; D perhaps matches TRBD1 (5 bases). Germline assignment: CDR1 LGHNA and CDR2 YSLEER. The CDR3 runs 13 residues. V gave up 6 bases and J gave up 6 bases, with 14 bases separating them. CDR3 sequence reads: CASREPGTDGYTF. Here the CDR3 DNA reads TGCGCCAGCAGGGAGCCGGGGACCGATGGCTACACCTTC.

V gene TRBV7-9 combines with J gene TRBJ2-7; D gene unclear. Germline CDR1 SEHNR, CDR2 FQNEAQ (reference sequence). Trimming removed 2 bases from V and 2 bases from J, with 10 bases in between. This CDR3 comprises 14 residues. CDR3 loop: CASSLQATPYEQYF. The CDR3, as DNA: TGTGCCAGCAGCTTACAAGCCACCCCCTACGAGCAGTACTTC. The whole variable domain, remainder taken from reference TRBV7-9 and TRBJ2-7, is DTGVSQNPRHKITKRGQNVTFRCDPISEHNRLYWYRQTLGQGPEFLTYFQNEAQLEKSRLLSDRFSAERPKGSFSTLEIQRTEQGDSAMYLCASSLQATPYEQYFGPGTRLTVT.

The rearrangement links TRBV6-1 to TRBJ1-4; the match to TRBD1 covers 9 bases. Germline CDR1 MNHNS, CDR2 SASEGT. The CDR3 extends over 14 amino acids. J was trimmed by 15 bases and V by 2 bases; bases with no gene match: 10. The CDR3 DNA reads as TGTGCCAGCAGTGAAACCGGGACAGGGCTTTTAATGTTTTTT. Protein product: CASSETGTGLLMFF.

The chain links TRBV27 to TRBJ1-5; D not resolved. CDR3 length: 13 residues. V gave up 4 bases and J gave up 9 bases, with 13 bases separating them. The germline V gene has CDR1 MNHEY and CDR2 SMNVEV (reference sequence). CDR3 sequence reads: CASSSGDPRPQHF. In DNA, the CDR3 is TGTGCCAGCAGTTCGGGTGATCCCCGGCCCCAGCATTTT.

The J gene is TRBJ2-1, the V gene TRBV2; D is uncertain. Germline CDR1 and CDR2: SNHLY and FYNNEI. The ends were cut back, 2 bases at V and 4 bases at J, with 9 bases in the middle. The CDR3 is made up of 14 amino acids. CDR3 protein: CASSESSTYNEQFF. In DNA form, the CDR3 reads TGTGCCAGCAGTGAATCGTCTACTTACAATGAGCAGTTCTTC. The variable domain in full, with the rest retrieved from reference TRBV2 and TRBJ2-1, is EPEVTQTPSHQVTQMGQEVILRCVPISNHLYFYWYRQILGQKVEFLVSFYNNEISEKSEIFDDQFSVERPDGSNFTLKIRSTKLEDSAMYFCASSESSTYNEQFFGPGTRLTVL.

The rearrangement links TRBV3-1 (or the pseudogene TRBV3-2) to TRBJ1-2, with TRBD1 as a possible D gene (5 bases). CDR1 is LGHDT, CDR2 YNNKEL, per germline (reference sequence). Trimming removed 4 bases from V and 8 bases from J, with 17 bases in between. The CDR3 totals 14 residues. The CDR3 here is CASSPGQGFGGYTF. The CDR3 bases are TGTGCCAGCAGCCCGGGGCAGGGATTCGGAGGCTACACCTTC.

V usage is TRBV7-2 and J usage is TRBJ2-1, with 7 bases that match TRBD2. The V gene end was trimmed by 2 bases and the J gene end by 4 bases; junction bases not matched to a gene: 2. The CDR3 has 14 residues. Germline V lookup: CDR1 SGHTA, CDR2 FQGNSA. The CDR3 DNA reads TGTGCCAGCAGCTTACCGGGGGGATACAATGAGCAGTTCTTC. Its translation is CASSLPGGYNEQFF. Variable domain in full (rest from reference TRBV7-2 and TRBJ2-1): GAGVSQSPSNKVTEKGKDVELRCDPISGHTALYWYRQSLGQGLEFLIYFQGNSAPDKSGLPSDRFSAERTGGSVSTLTIQRTQQEDSAVYLCASSLPGGYNEQFFGPGTRLTVL.

The chain combines TRBV28 with TRBJ1-1; D perhaps matches TRBD1 (5 bases). Germline assignment: CDR1 MDHEN and CDR2 SYDVKM. The CDR3 totals 14 residues. Trimming left V 5 bases short and J 8 bases short, with 18 bases between. The CDR3 is CASSLPYSGPEAFF. The CDR3, as DNA: TGTGCCAGCAGTCTTCCTTATTCGGGACCCGAAGCTTTCTTT.

The chain employs TRBV28 and TRBJ1-6; the match to TRBD1 covers 9 bases. The germline gives CDR1 MDHEN, CDR2 SYDVKM. The CDR3 has 15 residues. V was clipped by 5 bases and J by 4 bases; unmatched bases: 3. The CDR3 loop is CASSADRGYNSPLHF. In DNA form, the CDR3 reads TGTGCCAGCAGTGCGGACAGGGGATATAATTCACCCCTCCACTTT. Drawing the rest from reference TRBV28 and TRBJ1-6, the complete variable domain is DVKVTQSSRYLVKRTGEKVFLECVQDMDHENMFWYRQDPGLGLRLIYFSYDVKMKEKGDIPEGYSVSREKKERFSLILESASTNQTSMYLCASSADRGYNSPLHFGNGTRLTVT.

This sequence joins TRBV3-1 (or the pseudogene TRBV3-2) and TRBJ2-3, with TRBD2 matching 13 bases. The CDR3 sequence is 20 residues long. Germline trimming cut 2 bases from V and 1 base from J; bases unmatched to any gene: 12. Germline lookup yields CDR1 LGHDT and CDR2 YNNKEL (reference sequence). The CDR3 protein is CASSQTTSGGLVFGTDTQYF. The CDR3 bases are TGTGCCAGCAGCCAAACGACTAGCGGGGGGTTAGTTTTCGGCACAGATACGCAGTATTTT.

The V gene is TRBV27, the J gene TRBJ1-4; a possible D gene is TRBD1 (5 bases). This CDR3 is built from 14 residues. The germline V and J ends were trimmed by 3 bases and 3 bases, with 8 bases remaining between them. From germline, CDR1 is MNHEY and CDR2 SMNVEV (reference sequence). The CDR3 DNA follows: TGTGCCAGCAGTTTCATGGGGGCTAATGAAAAACTGTTTTTT. Its protein is CASSFMGANEKLFF.

This clone was counted a few times. This sequence joins TRBV28 and TRBJ2-2, with a tentative D call TRBD2 (5 bases). The germline V gene has CDR1 MDHEN and CDR2 SYDVKM. V gave up 3 bases and J gave up 0 bases, with 8 bases separating them. The CDR3 consists of 15 residues. The CDR3 DNA reads TGTGCCAGCAGTTTGCTAGCCACGAACACCGGGGAGCTGTTTTTT. It is translated as CASSLLATNTGELFF.